The sequence of this T cell receptor (beta chain) was determined in a study of control samples from healthy donors and cancer patients. V lost 4 bases to trimming and J lost 7 bases, with 9 bases between them. The CDR3 covers 12 residues. Germline CDR1 SGHRS, CDR2 YFSETQ. Only in-frame clones appear in the TCRdb table, and some are missing; sequencing was by immunoSEQ multiplex PCR. The table includes approximately 220,000 clones, about 93% detected once. The chain joins TRBV5-1 to TRBJ2-1, with unresolved D. The sequenced sample consisted of blood. This sequence was found in a man aged 50 or older in good health. The CDR3 loop reads CASSVGWNEQFF. DNA for the CDR3: TGCGCCAGCAGCGTAGGGTGGAATGAGCAGTTCTTC. The whole variable domain, filled in from reference TRBV5-1 and TRBJ2-1, reads KAGVTQTPRYLIKTRGQQVTLSCSPISGHRSVSWYQQTPGQGLQFLFEYFSETQRNKGNFPGRFSGRQFSNSRSEMNVSTLELGDSALYLCASSVGWNEQFFGPGTRLTVL.